This passage covers 10 T cell receptor beta chains from one sample sequenced in a study of blood T cell repertoires in COVID-19. Produced via immunoSEQ multiplex PCR; TCRdb's table is partial and in-frame only. The table lists roughly 210,000 clones, 80% to 85% of them singletons. The sample comprised peripheral blood. The receptor set was obtained from a woman aged 80 or over with COVID-19, enrolled during active disease.

The chain has TRBV10-1 and TRBJ1-4; TRBD1 agrees at 7 bases. The CDR3 length is 15 residues. Germline V lookup: CDR1 WNHNN, CDR2 SYGVQD (reference sequence). The trim removed 6 bases at V and 6 bases at J, leaving 10 bases unmatched. This chain's CDR3 is CASSRGGQRDEKLFF. CDR3 sequence (DNA): TGCGCCAGCAGCCGAGGGGGACAGAGGGATGAAAAACTGTTTTTT.

The V call is TRBV6-5, the J call TRBJ1-1, with a possible D match to TRBD1 (6 bases). V dropped 3 bases and J dropped 10 bases, with 12 bases sitting between them. CDR1 and CDR2 from the germline V gene are MNHEY and SVGAGI. This CDR3 region has 12 residues. CDR3 bases: TGTGCCAGCAGTTATCGGGAGGGGGGAGCTTTCTTT. Translating it yields CASSYREGGAFF.

This clone was found once. The CDR3, as DNA: TGTGCCAGCAGTAGGAGGGCGGGAGGAGGCTACGAGCAGTACGTC. It specifies CASSRRAGGGYEQYV. V and J are TRBV5-4 and TRBJ2-7; TRBD2 agrees at 8 bases. J lost 3 bases, V lost 5 bases, and 10 bases had no gene match. The CDR3 spans 15 residues. Per the germline V gene, CDR1 is SGHNT and CDR2 is YYREEE (reference sequence).

Regarding this clone: One end of the junction varies from germline; a read error may be responsible. This rearrangement joins TRBV5-1 to TRBJ2-2; no definite D call. CDR3 length equals 14 residues. The germline V gene has CDR1 SGHRS and CDR2 YFSETQ. CDR3: CASSLASSPGELFF. The CDR3 DNA reads TGCGCCAGCAGCTTGGCCTCGTCACCCGGTGAGCTGTTTTTT.

This chain uses TRBV6-1 with TRBJ2-3; 9 bases are shared with TRBD1. The CDR3 length is 14 residues. CDR1 is MNHNS and CDR2 is SASEGT in the germline V gene. J gave up 3 bases and V 6 bases, and 4 bases lay outside the gene matches. CDR3 amino acids: CASRRDRETDTQYF. The CDR3 DNA reads TGTGCCAGCAGGCGGGACAGGGAAACAGATACGCAGTATTTT.

This sequence joins TRBV28 and TRBJ1-5, with D unclear. The V end was cut by 7 bases, the J end by 3 bases, with 10 bases between. CDR3 length equals 13 residues. CDR1 MDHEN and CDR2 SYDVKM come from the germline V gene. CDR3 residues: CASNQEANQPQHF. The CDR3 DNA follows: TGTGCCAGCAACCAGGAAGCCAATCAGCCCCAGCATTTT.

This clone showed up just once. The chain uses TRBV5-1 and TRBJ2-2; D gene ambiguous. The CDR3 has 13 amino acids. V was shortened by 6 bases and J by 1 base, with 7 bases between the two germline ends. Looked up from germline, CDR1 is SGHRS and CDR2 is YFSETQ. This CDR3 is CASNERNTGELFF. The CDR3, as DNA: TGCGCCAGCAACGAGAGGAACACCGGGGAGCTGTTTTTT.

The chain links TRBV6-1 to TRBJ1-1; no definite D call. Germline V gene sequence: CDR1 MNHNS, CDR2 SASEGT. The CDR3 has 15 amino acids. V shed 2 bases and J shed 1 base, with 11 bases lying between them. The DNA for the CDR3 is TGTGCCAGCAGTGAACAGTCCCTTGCGAACACTGAAGCTTTCTTT. Its translation: CASSEQSLANTEAFF.

The sample holds a few counts of this clone. This chain connects TRBV6-5 to TRBJ2-5, with D possibly matching TRBD2 (6 bases). Germline CDR1 is MNHEY and CDR2 is SVGAGI. This CDR3 region has 14 residues. Trimming took 1 base from V and 3 from J, leaving 9 bases between them. Here the CDR3 reads CASSYFGEEETQYF. The CDR3 nucleotides are TGTGCCAGCAGTTACTTCGGGGAGGAAGAGACCCAGTACTTC.

The chain couples TRBV28 to TRBJ2-5, with D perhaps matching TRBD1 (7 bases). V lost 8 bases, J lost 5 bases, and 15 bases lay in between. The CDR3 consists of 13 residues. Germline CDR1 is MDHEN and CDR2 is SYDVKM. Written as DNA, the CDR3 is TGTGCCAGCCGAGGAGGGGGCGGGGAGACCCAGTACTTC. Its translation: CASRGGGGETQYF.